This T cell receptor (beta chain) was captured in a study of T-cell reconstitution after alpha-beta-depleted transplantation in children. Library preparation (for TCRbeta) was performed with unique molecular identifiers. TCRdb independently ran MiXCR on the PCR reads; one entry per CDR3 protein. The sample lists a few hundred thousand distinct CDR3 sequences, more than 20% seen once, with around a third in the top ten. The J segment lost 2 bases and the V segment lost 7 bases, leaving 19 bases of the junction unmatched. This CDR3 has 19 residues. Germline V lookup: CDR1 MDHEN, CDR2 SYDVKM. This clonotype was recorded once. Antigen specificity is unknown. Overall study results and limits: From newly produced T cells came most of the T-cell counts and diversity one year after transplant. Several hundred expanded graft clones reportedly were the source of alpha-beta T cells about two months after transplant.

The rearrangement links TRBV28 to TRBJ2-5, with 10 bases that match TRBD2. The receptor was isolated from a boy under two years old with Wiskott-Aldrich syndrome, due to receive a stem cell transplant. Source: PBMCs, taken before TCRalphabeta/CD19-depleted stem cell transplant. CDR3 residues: CASILTGTSATGLQETQYF. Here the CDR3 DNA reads TGTGCCAGCATTCTTACCGGGACTAGCGCGACAGGTCTTCAAGAGACCCAGTACTTC.